This T cell receptor (beta chain) was documented in a study of blood T cells in healthy people across ages. V gave up 4 bases and J gave up 4 bases; unmatched junction bases: 17. The CDR3 contains 19 residues. Then a second PCR, running about 6 to 12 cycles, was carried out with a sample-barcoded 5' primer and a J-beta primer mix. TCRdb analysed the 5' RACE reads with MiXCR anew, one entry per CDR3 protein. The table records about 640,000 distinct CDR3 sequences, 25% to 35% of them present only once. The TCR sequence derives from a woman older than 75 in good health. Source material: blood. The chain combines TRBV12-3 or TRBV12-4 with TRBJ2-3; 10 nucleotides match TRBD2. The CDR3 here is CASSSRLGERGGRADTQYF. CDR3 coding DNA: TGTGCCAGCAGTTCCCGTCTGGGGGAGCGGGGGGGCCGGGCAGATACGCAGTATTTT.